The 29 T cell receptor beta chains in this list originate from one sample, sequenced in a study of HIV-infected children after antiretroviral therapy interruption. A 3' RACE protocol on RNA, with unique molecular identifiers, produced the TCR library. TCRdb reprocessed the 3' RACE reads with MiXCR, giving one entry per CDR3 protein. The table has 30,000 to 50,000 distinct CDR3 sequences, approximately 7% seen once. Treatment meaning: PENTA 11 planned treatment interruption arm or continuous ART arm. Source: CD45RA+ CD4+ T cells from PBMCs, pooled from several time points, taken from a donor given antiretroviral therapy, either interrupted or continuous. Described subset: naive CD4+ CD45RA+ CD45RO- T cells. Receptors were obtained from a pool of human donors with HIV.

This clonotype was recorded a few times. V and J are TRBV20-1 and TRBJ2-3; the D is unclear. Germline-derived CDR1 and CDR2 are DFQATT and SNEGSKA (reference sequence). The CDR3 covers 15 residues. V was shortened by 3 bases and J by 3 bases, with 16 bases between the two germline ends. The CDR3, as DNA: TGCAGTGCTAGGCCCCCCGCGCGGAGAACAGATACGCAGTATTTT. Translating it yields CSARPPARRTDTQYF.

This clonotype was observed many times. The chain has TRBV4-1 and TRBJ2-7, with D perhaps matching TRBD2 (6 bases). V lost 1 base and J 4 bases, leaving 14 bases between the germline ends. This CDR3 has 15 residues. Germline V gene lookup returns CDR1 MGHRA and CDR2 YSYEKL. The CDR3 loop reads CASSQGFGGAYEQYF. CDR3 coding DNA: TGCGCCAGCAGCCAAGGGTTCGGCGGGGCTTACGAGCAGTACTTC.

The CDR3 is CASSSVAASEQYF. In nucleotides, the CDR3 is TGTGCCAGCAGTTCCGTAGCGGCCTCCGAGCAGTACTTC. The chain uses TRBV27 and TRBJ2-7, with D possibly matching TRBD2 (6 bases). Looked up from germline, CDR1 is MNHEY and CDR2 is SMNVEV (reference sequence). This CDR3 has 13 amino acids. V lost 4 bases to trimming and J lost 6 bases, with 13 bases between them.

As regards this clonotype: The junction does not match germline at one end; this may be a read error. This chain joins TRBV3-1 and TRBJ2-7; TRBD2 agrees at 11 bases. The CDR3 totals 15 residues. Per the germline V gene, CDR1 is LGHDT and CDR2 is YNNKEL (reference sequence). The CDR3 nucleotides are TGTGCCAGCAGCCAAGGGGTCGGTAGCGGGAGGGAGCGGTACTTC. Encoded protein: CASSQGVGSGRERYF.

The sample holds many counts of this clonotype. This sequence joins TRBV6-6 and TRBJ2-2; a possible D gene is TRBD2 (5 bases). Germline CDR1 reads MNHNY; CDR2 reads SVGAGI (reference sequence). The CDR3 has 13 amino acids. Trimming left V 5 bases short and J 6 bases short, with 10 bases between. The CDR3: CASSPLAPGELFF. For the CDR3, the DNA is TGTGCCAGCAGTCCGCTAGCACCCGGGGAGCTGTTTTTT.

This clonotype occurred many times. This rearrangement joins TRBV5-6 to TRBJ2-6; D is undetermined. Germline CDR1 and CDR2: SGHDT and YYEEEE. V was pared by 2 bases and J by 4 bases, with 7 bases between. The CDR3 consists of 14 residues. CDR3: CASSFARGANVLTF. The CDR3, as DNA: TGTGCCAGCAGCTTTGCCAGGGGGGCCAACGTCCTGACTTTC.

The chain uses TRBV15 and TRBJ2-7; a possible D gene is TRBD1 (5 bases). V lost 0 bases, J lost 5 bases, and 14 bases lay in between. The CDR3 length is 15 residues. CDR1 is LNHNV, CDR2 YYDKDF, per germline (reference sequence). The CDR3 sequence is CATSRDQGGAHEQYF. The CDR3 region has the DNA TGTGCCACCAGCAGAGATCAGGGCGGCGCCCACGAGCAGTACTTC.

The rearrangement joins TRBV20-1 to TRBJ2-1; possibly TRBD1 or TRBD2 for D (6 bases each). Trimming removed 0 bases from V and 6 bases from J, with 15 bases in between. This CDR3 comprises 15 residues. In germline, CDR1 is DFQATT, CDR2 SNEGSKA (reference sequence). The DNA for the CDR3 is TGCAGTGCTAGAGATCCCCGGGGGCTGAGCAATGAGCAGTTCTTC. This sequence encodes CSARDPRGLSNEQFF.

For this clonotype: A read error may explain this, as a much larger clone is one base away. The chain links TRBV12-3 or TRBV12-4 to TRBJ1-5; D may be TRBD1 (5 bases). The CDR3 spans 16 residues. The CDR3 DNA reads TGTGCAAGCAGGCCGGGACTGGGGATTAGTCAAAACACCTTGTACTTT. As protein: CASRPGLGISQNTLYF.

Many counts were recorded for this clonotype. V is TRBV12-3 or TRBV12-4 and J is TRBJ2-3; 11 bases map to TRBD2. The CDR3 length is 18 residues. J lost 2 bases, V lost 5 bases, and 12 bases had no gene match. In DNA, the CDR3 is TGTGCCAGCAGTACCCCAACGCGGGGACTAGCGGTCACAGATACGCAGTATTTT. This encodes CASSTPTRGLAVTDTQYF.

The CDR3, as DNA: TGCAGTGCGGTTCGGAGCACAGATACGCAGTATTTT. Encoded protein: CSAVRSTDTQYF. This chain joins TRBV20-1 and TRBJ2-3; no reliable D call. The CDR3 runs to 12 residues. V lost 6 bases and J 0 bases, leaving 7 bases between the germline ends. Per the germline V gene, CDR1 is DFQATT and CDR2 is SNEGSKA (reference sequence).

Ten or more counts support this clonotype. The chain joins TRBV5-1 to TRBJ2-5; TRBD2 matches at 12 bases. J was trimmed by 5 bases and V by 4 bases; bases with no gene match: 9. The CDR3 has 16 residues. Germline-derived CDR1 and CDR2 are SGHRS and YFSETQ. The CDR3 DNA reads as TGCGCCAGCAGCCCCCCTAGCGGGGGGGCGGGGGAGACCCAGTACTTC. It is translated as CASSPPSGGAGETQYF.

This clonotype was found many times. The chain employs TRBV10-1 and TRBJ2-1; no clear D gene. The CDR3 loop spans 13 amino acids. Per the germline V gene, CDR1 is WNHNN and CDR2 is SYGVQD (reference sequence). V was pared by 1 base and J by 6 bases, with 7 bases between. CDR3 in DNA: TGCGCCAGCAGTGAGTATCAGATCAATGAGCAGTTCTTC. It yields the protein CASSEYQINEQFF.

This clonotype was counted at least ten times. The chain is built from TRBV12-3 or TRBV12-4 and TRBJ1-1; no reliable D call. V was cut by 1 base and J by 4 bases, with 13 bases left in between. The CDR3 covers 15 residues. CDR3 sequence: CASSLGVGKGTEAFF. CDR3 in DNA: TGTGCCAGCAGTTTAGGGGTGGGGAAGGGCACTGAAGCTTTCTTT.

This clonotype was counted a few times. This CDR3 reads CASSSTSGSSGQYF. CDR3 in DNA: TGTGCCAGCAGCTCGACTAGCGGGAGCTCCGGGCAGTACTTC. V gene TRBV7-9 combines with J gene TRBJ2-7; TRBD2 aligns across 12 bases. Germline V lookup: CDR1 SEHNR, CDR2 FQNEAQ (reference sequence). V trimming: 4 bases; J trimming: 9 bases; junction bases outside the gene matches: 7. CDR3 length: 14 amino acids.

This clonotype was detected ten times or more. The J gene is TRBJ2-7, the V gene TRBV4-1; 10 bases align to TRBD1. The V segment lost 4 bases and the J segment 5 bases; nucleotides outside the gene matches: 8. Germline CDR1 reads MGHRA; CDR2 reads YSYEKL. The CDR3 covers 15 residues. This CDR3 reads CASSRLTGGWDEQYF. In DNA, the CDR3 is TGCGCCAGCAGCCGGCTGACAGGGGGCTGGGACGAGCAGTACTTC.

This clonotype occurred many times. The rearrangement joins TRBV6-2 or TRBV6-3 to TRBJ1-5; 8 bases are a match to TRBD1. The junction had 11 bases not matched to a gene; V was cut back by 6 bases and J by 7 bases. The germline gives CDR1 MNHEY, CDR2 SVGEGT. The CDR3 is made up of 15 amino acids. The CDR3 region is CASRSRGQGGQPQHF. The CDR3 region has the DNA TGTGCCAGCAGAAGCAGGGGGCAAGGAGGACAGCCCCAGCATTTT.

This clonotype is classed as medium-sized. The junction does not match germline at one end; this may be a read error. The genes are TRBV10-3 and TRBJ2-7; D may be TRBD1 or TRBD2 (5 bases each). This CDR3 has 13 amino acids. Looked up from germline, CDR1 is ENHRY and CDR2 is SYGVKD. As DNA, the CDR3 is TGTGCCAGCAGTGAAGCTGGGACCTATGAACAGTACTTC. It yields the protein CASSEAGTYEQYF.

This clonotype was observed at least ten times. The chain joins TRBV24-1 to TRBJ2-6, with TRBD1 as a possible D gene (5 bases). The CDR3 runs to 15 residues. Germline V lookup: CDR1 KGHDR, CDR2 SFDVKD. The V end lost 4 bases, the J end lost 2 bases, and 8 bases lay between the germline ends. CDR3 nucleotides: TGTGCCACCAGTGAAACAGGCGCTGGGGCCAACGTCCTGACTTTC. Its translation: CATSETGAGANVLTF.

This clonotype appeared a few times. The chain joins TRBV2 to TRBJ1-1, with D possibly matching TRBD1 (6 bases). Trimming pared 11 bases from V and 3 bases from J, leaving 13 bases between. Germline V gene data show CDR1 as SNHLY and CDR2 as FYNNEI. The CDR3 has 12 amino acids. The CDR3 DNA is TGTGCCCCACGAGGGGGGGACACTGAAGCTTTCTTT. Protein sequence: CAPRGGDTEAFF.

This chain connects TRBV11-2 to TRBJ1-4; no clear D. V lost 5 bases, J lost 7 bases, and 8 bases lay in between. Germline values: CDR1 SGHAT, CDR2 FQNNGV. This CDR3 contains 12 residues. The CDR3 nucleotides are TGTGCCAGCAGCCCCATGGGTGAAAAACTGTTTTTT. The encoded protein is CASSPMGEKLFF.

This clonotype was seen repeatedly, ten times or more. CDR3 residues: CASGTQETQYF. In nucleotides, the CDR3 is TGTGCCAGCGGTACTCAAGAGACCCAGTACTTC. The rearrangement uses TRBV11-2 and TRBJ2-5; the D is unclear. CDR3 length: 11 residues. CDR1 is SGHAT, CDR2 FQNNGV, per germline. Trimming cost V 8 bases and J 2 bases, with 6 bases left between them.

This rearrangement joins TRBV20-1 to TRBJ2-3; tentatively, D is TRBD1 (5 bases). The CDR3 covers 17 residues. V lost 7 bases to trimming and J lost 2 bases, with 25 bases between them. Looked up from germline, CDR1 is DFQATT and CDR2 is SNEGSKA (reference sequence). The CDR3 nucleotides are TGCAGTGGCCTTAGGGGTGGCAGCCATTCACTCACAGATACGCAGTATTTT. Translated, it gives CSGLRGGSHSLTDTQYF.

The chain is built from TRBV7-6 and TRBJ2-1; 8 bases fit TRBD2. Germline CDR1 reads SGHVS; CDR2 reads FNYEAQ. This CDR3 contains 15 residues. Trimming removed 8 bases from V and 7 bases from J; junction bases left unmatched: 13. In nucleotides, the CDR3 is TGTGCCAGCGTGGAGGCCGGGAGGGAAGTGAATGAGCAGTTCTTC. This sequence encodes CASVEAGREVNEQFF.

This clonotype has at least ten counts. V is TRBV7-3 and J is TRBJ2-5, with D perhaps matching TRBD1 (6 bases). Trimming left V 5 bases short and J 4 bases short, with 11 bases between. Germline V CDR1 and CDR2: SGHTA, FQGTGA. The CDR3 has 13 residues. CDR3: CASSQTGSETQYF. The CDR3 DNA is TGTGCCAGCAGCCAGACAGGCTCAGAGACCCAGTACTTC.

About this clonotype: Mismatch with germline at one junction end may stem from a read error. V gene TRBV5-4 combines with J gene TRBJ2-3, with 11 bases aligning to TRBD2. Looked up from germline, CDR1 is SGHNT and CDR2 is YYREEE (reference sequence). There are 15 residues in the CDR3. CDR3 nucleotides: TGTGCCAGCACCTTGGGACTAGCGGAGGGGGATACGCAGTATTTT. Translating gives CASTLGLAEGDTQYF. The full variable domain, in which reference TRBV5-4 and TRBJ2-3 provide the parts outside the CDR3, is ETGVTQSPTHLIKTRGQQVTLRCSSQSGHNTVSWYQQALGQGPQFIFQYYREEENGRGNFPPRFSGLQFPNYSSELNVNALELDDSALYLCASTLGLAEGDTQYFGPGTRLTVL.

This clonotype was observed a few times. This chain links TRBV5-1 with TRBJ2-7; TRBD1 matches at 7 bases. Germline-derived CDR1 and CDR2 are SGHRS and YFSETQ. The CDR3 contains 14 residues. J lost 0 bases, V lost 1 base, and 1 base had no gene match. CDR3 sequence (DNA): TGCGCCAGCAGCTTGAAGGGGGCCTCCTACGAGCAGTACTTC. This encodes CASSLKGASYEQYF.

This clonotype appeared many times. Relative to the germline gene, one junction end is altered; a read error may explain this. CDR3 nucleotides: TGTGCCAGCAGTATAGATTGGGGGGGGAACCAAGACACCCAGTACTTT. This codes for CASSIDWGGNQDTQYF. The chain has TRBV11-2 and TRBJ2-5; TRBD2 matches at 7 bases. This CDR3 comprises 16 residues. Germline loops: CDR1 SGHAT, CDR2 FQNNGV.

This clonotype was detected many times. The chain carries TRBV11-2 and TRBJ2-5; possibly TRBD1 or TRBD2 for D (5 bases each). The V and J ends lost 1 base and 1 base respectively, with 10 bases between them. Germline CDR1 is SGHAT and CDR2 is FQNNGV. The CDR3 is made up of 15 amino acids. CDR3 bases: TGTGCCAGCAGCTTAGTTGGGGGTTTCCAAGAGACCCAGTACTTC. This codes for CASSLVGGFQETQYF. Combining the CDR3 with reference TRBV11-2 and TRBJ2-5 gives the whole variable domain EAGVAQSPRYKIIEKRQSVAFWCNPISGHATLYWYQQILGQGPKLLIQFQNNGVVDDSQLPKDRFSAERLKGVDSTLKIQPAKLEDSAVYLCASSLVGGFQETQYFGPGTRLLVL.